This is a list of T cell receptor beta chains from one sample in a study of T cells in localized non-small cell lung cancer. Measured with immunoSEQ multiplex PCR; TCRdb has only the in-frame clones, and not every one. The sample lists 45,000 to 65,000 clones, about three quarters occurring once. The sequencing here drew on PBMCs, taken before any cancer treatment. These receptors came from a woman between 35 and 75 years old with stage II lung adenocarcinoma. The CDR3 runs from the conserved cysteine through the conserved F or W. A D gene is named only where the DNA matches it firmly. Rows may omit the clone size; those that give it use once, few, many or a size class.

j_call v_call d_call clone_size cdr3_nt cdr3_aa
TRBJ2-7 TRBV9 . . TGTGCCAGCAGCGTCCGGGACACTGGGACCTACGAGCAGTACTTC CASSVRDTGTYEQYF
TRBJ2-5 TRBV11-2 TRBD2 . TGTGCCAGCAGCTTAGATCGCTTCGGGGGGACTCAAGAGACCCAGTACTTC CASSLDRFGGTQETQYF
TRBJ2-5 TRBV7-7 . . TGTGCTAGCAGCCCAGGACCGGGGGAGACCCAGTACTTC CASSPGPGETQYF
TRBJ2-7 TRBV28 . . TGTGCCAGCAGTTTACGGCAGGGCACCCGGGAGCAGTACTTC CASSLRQGTREQYF
TRBJ1-1 TRBV5-6 TRBD1 . TGTGCCAGCAGCTCGGGAGGGGACAGAACTTACACTGAAGCTTTCTTT CASSSGGDRTYTEAFF
TRBJ2-6 TRBV30 . few TGTGCCTCTGACCCGAGCTCTGGGGCCAACGTCCTGACTTTC CASDPSSGANVLTF
TRBJ2-5 TRBV4-3 . few TGCGCCAGCAGCCAAGAACCCTCCAGGGATGGGGAGACCCAGTACTTC CASSQEPSRDGETQYF
TRBJ1-4 TRBV2 TRBD1 . TGTGCCAGCCGACTTGGGGGACAGGGACAAAAACTGTTTTTT CASRLGGQGQKLFF
TRBJ2-1 TRBV5-1 . . TGCGCCAGCAGCTTGGCTACCGGGTCCTACAATGAGCAGTTCTTC CASSLATGSYNEQFF
TRBJ1-3 TRBV5-4 . . TGTGCCAGCAGCTTCGACCGCGGCTCTGGAAACACCATATATTTT CASSFDRGSGNTIYF
TRBJ2-1 TRBV4-2 TRBD2 . TGTGCCAGCAGCCAATCGCTAGCGGGGGGATCCAATGAGCAGTTCTTC CASSQSLAGGSNEQFF
TRBJ2-3 TRBV5-8 . . TGTGCCAGCAGCTTCCCGACAGTTACGCAGTATTTT CASSFPTVTQYF
TRBJ2-1 TRBV7-2 TRBD2 . TGTGCCAGCAGCTTAGAACCGGGGGGTGAGCAGTTCTTC CASSLEPGGEQFF
TRBJ2-3 TRBV27 TRBD1 . TGTGCCAGCAGTATAGCCCCCGGGACAGGGGCAGATACGCAGTATTTT CASSIAPGTGADTQYF
TRBJ1-5 TRBV11-2 . . TGTGCCAGCAGCTTGAATGGGGGGGGTAGCAATCAGCCCCAGCATTTT CASSLNGGGSNQPQHF
TRBJ1-3 TRBV5-4 . . TGTGCCAGCAGCCAGGGTGGTGGAAACACCATATATTTT CASSQGGGNTIYF
TRBJ1-2 TRBV27 . . TGTGCCCCTCCCGCTAACTATGGCTACACCTTC CAPPANYGYTF
TRBJ1-6 TRBV14 . . TGTGCCAGCAGCCGAGGGGGTAATTCACCCCTCCACTTT CASSRGGNSPLHF
TRBJ1-2 TRBV6-1 . . TGTGCCAGCAGTGAAAGTCACGGAAGGTATGGCTACACCTTC CASSESHGRYGYTF
TRBJ1-4 TRBV29-1 . . TGCAGCGCCTTCAATGAAAAACTGTTTTTT CSAFNEKLFF
TRBJ2-1 TRBV18 TRBD2 . TGTGCCAGCTCACCTAGCGGGGGAAATGAGCAGTTCTTC CASSPSGGNEQFF
TRBJ2-3 TRBV7-6 . once TGTGCCAGCAGCTCCCTGCGCACAGATACGCAGTATTTT CASSSLRTDTQYF
TRBJ2-5 TRBV25-1 TRBD2 . TGTGCCAGCAGTGACGGGGGGGGCCAAGAGACCCAGTACTTC CASSDGGGQETQYF
TRBJ1-1 TRBV6-5 . . TGTGCCAGCAGCCCCCCACTGAACACTGAAGCTTTCTTT CASSPPLNTEAFF
TRBJ1-5 TRBV27 . few TGTGCCAGCAGTTTGAAAGGGGGGAGCAATCAGCCCCAGCATTTT CASSLKGGSNQPQHF
TRBJ1-2 TRBV18 . . TGTGCCAGCTCACCCACGACGGCGCCCTATGGCTACACCTTC CASSPTTAPYGYTF
TRBJ1-6 TRBV2 TRBD1 . TGTGCCAGCAGAGGACCAAGACAGGGTGGGGTACGGAATTCACCCCTCCACTTT CASRGPRQGGVRNSPLHF
TRBJ2-7 TRBV4-1 . medium-sized TGCGCCAGCAGCCCCTTTCAGGGTACCTACGAGCAGTACTTC CASSPFQGTYEQYF
TRBJ1-5 TRBV2 . . TGTGCCAGCAGTCGTCTGGGGGTAGATCAGCCCCAGCATTTT CASSRLGVDQPQHF
TRBJ2-3 TRBV14 . . TGTGCCAGCAGCTTTCGCCGAGGAGGAGATACGCAGTATTTT CASSFRRGGDTQYF
TRBJ2-1 TRBV5-4 . . TGTGCCAGCAGCTTGGTAGTTTCGAGCTCCTACAATGAGCAGTTCTTC CASSLVVSSSYNEQFF
TRBJ1-1 TRBV14 . . TGTGCCAGCAGCCAAGGGACAACTATGAACACTGAAGCTTTCTTT CASSQGTTMNTEAFF
TRBJ2-7 TRBV27 . . TGTGCCAGCAGTATATCGGACTCCTACGAGCAGTACTTC CASSISDSYEQYF
TRBJ1-6 TRBV30 . . TGTGCCTGGAGTGTACCTATCACAGGGATTAATTCACCCCTCCACTTT CAWSVPITGINSPLHF
TRBJ1-2 TRBV7-2 . . TGTGCCAGCAGCGCCGGGGTAGGGATCTATGGCTACACCTTC CASSAGVGIYGYTF
TRBJ1-1 TRBV7-9 TRBD1 few TGTGCCAGCAGTCTTACAGGGGACACTGAAGCTTTCTTT CASSLTGDTEAFF